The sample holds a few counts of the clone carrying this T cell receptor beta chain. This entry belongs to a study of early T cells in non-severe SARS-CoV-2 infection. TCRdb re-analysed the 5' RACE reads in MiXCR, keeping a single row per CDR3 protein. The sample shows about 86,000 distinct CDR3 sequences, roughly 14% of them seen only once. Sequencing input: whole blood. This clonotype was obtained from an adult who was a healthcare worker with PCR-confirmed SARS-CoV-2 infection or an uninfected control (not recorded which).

CDR3 loop: CASSLGHRGDGYTF. In DNA, the CDR3 is TGTGCCAGCAGCTTGGGGCACAGGGGGGATGGCTACACCTTC. The rearrangement joins TRBV11-2 to TRBJ1-2; TRBD1 aligns across 8 bases. The length of the CDR3 is 14 residues. V shed 3 bases, J shed 6 bases, and the junction held 6 bases outside the gene matches. CDR1 and CDR2 (germline): SGHAT, FQNNGV.